The source of this TCR beta chain is a study of cytotoxic CD8 clonotypes in ibrutinib-treated CLL. Study-level findings and limits: Clonality went up at ibrutinib response and then declined back toward baseline at progression. Rare overall, public clonotypes shrank or held steady under therapy. Timing of sampling differed between sustained-remission and progressing patients.

The CDR3 totals 13 residues. Looked up from germline, CDR1 is WNHNN and CDR2 is SYGVQD (reference sequence). V was pared by 6 bases and J by 6 bases, with 8 bases of the junction left unmatched. Regarding this clone: Its antigen remains unknown.

With sequencing, the targeted depth ranged from 1 in 200,000 to 1 in 1 million T cells. Profiling relied on immunoSEQ multiplex PCR, and the TCRdb table lists in-frame clones only, not all of them. Of approximately 67,000 clones listed, more than 75% are singletons. The material sequenced was PBMCs, taken at disease progression, from a patient treated with ibrutinib. The chain employs TRBV10-1 and TRBJ2-7; 7 bases map to TRBD1. This TCR came from a human donor with chronic lymphocytic leukemia. CDR3 protein: CASRRDSMGEQYF. The DNA for the CDR3 is TGCGCCAGCAGACGGGACAGCATGGGCGAGCAGTACTTC.